A selection of T cell receptor beta chains follows, all from one sample in a study of T cell responses to AZD1222 COVID-19 vaccine. Generated by immunoSEQ multiplex PCR, the TCRdb table keeps only in-frame clones and is missing some. Among 150,000 or so clones listed, roughly 92% were seen once. The material sequenced was peripheral blood, taken on day 0 of AZD1222 vaccination. The source of these receptors is an adult in good health. CDR3s include the opening cysteine and the closing phenylalanine or tryptophan. A D gene is named only where the DNA matches it firmly. Clone size appears in some rows only: once, few, many, or a class for an expanded clone.

abundance: NA
v_gene: TRBV28
j_gene: TRBJ2-7
d_gene: TRBD2
CDR3aa: CASRGLAGAYEQYF
CDR3nt: TGTGCCAGCAGAGGACTAGCGGGGGCCTACGAGCAGTACTTC

abundance: NA
v_gene: TRBV5-6
j_gene: TRBJ1-5
d_gene: TRBD1
CDR3aa: CASSLLTGAQPQHF
CDR3nt: TGTGCCAGCAGCTTGCTTACAGGGGCTCAGCCCCAGCATTTT

abundance: once
v_gene: TRBV19
j_gene: TRBJ1-4
d_gene: TRBD1
CDR3aa: CASSPGGTVNEKLFF
CDR3nt: TGTGCCAGTAGTCCCGGGGGGACAGTGAATGAAAAACTGTTTTTT

abundance: once
v_gene: TRBV18
j_gene: TRBJ2-5
d_gene: NA
CDR3aa: CASSPLEETQYF
CDR3nt: TGTGCCAGCTCACCACTTGAAGAGACCCAGTACTTC

abundance: NA
v_gene: TRBV7-9
j_gene: TRBJ2-3
d_gene: TRBD1
CDR3aa: CASSAGAGTGTQYF
CDR3nt: TGTGCCAGCAGCGCTGGCGCCGGGACAGGAACGCAGTATTTT

abundance: once
v_gene: TRBV7-2
j_gene: TRBJ2-3
d_gene: NA
CDR3aa: CASSLAGYRTDTQYF
CDR3nt: TGTGCCAGCAGCTTAGCGGGGTATAGGACAGATACGCAGTATTTT

abundance: NA
v_gene: TRBV6-5
j_gene: TRBJ1-5
d_gene: NA
CDR3aa: CASSPFNQPQHF
CDR3nt: TGTGCCAGCAGCCCCTTTAATCAGCCCCAGCATTTT

abundance: NA
v_gene: TRBV7-2
j_gene: TRBJ1-2
d_gene: TRBD1
CDR3aa: CASSLNPQGGGYTF
CDR3nt: TGTGCCAGCAGCCTAAACCCGCAGGGGGGTGGCTACACCTTC

abundance: NA
v_gene: TRBV15
j_gene: TRBJ1-5
d_gene: NA
CDR3aa: CATTVRGGNQPQHF
CDR3nt: TGTGCCACGACCGTGAGGGGAGGGAATCAGCCCCAGCATTTT

abundance: once
v_gene: TRBV3-1/TRBV3-2
j_gene: TRBJ1-4
d_gene: NA
CDR3aa: CASSPPLEATNEKLFF
CDR3nt: TGTGCCAGCAGCCCCCCCCTAGAGGCAACTAATGAAAAACTGTTTTTT

abundance: NA
v_gene: TRBV12-3/TRBV12-4
j_gene: TRBJ1-2
d_gene: TRBD1
CDR3aa: CASQDRDYGYTF
CDR3nt: TGTGCCAGCCAAGACAGGGACTATGGCTACACCTTC

abundance: NA
v_gene: TRBV3-1/TRBV3-2
j_gene: TRBJ2-7
d_gene: NA
CDR3aa: CASSQVVALINTYEQYF
CDR3nt: TGTGCCAGCAGCCAAGTGGTCGCACTTATAAACACCTACGAGCAGTACTTC

abundance: NA
v_gene: TRBV28
j_gene: TRBJ1-2
d_gene: NA
CDR3aa: CASSSTVTYGYTF
CDR3nt: TGTGCCAGCAGTTCGACAGTCACCTATGGCTACACCTTC

abundance: NA
v_gene: TRBV13
j_gene: TRBJ1-2
d_gene: NA
CDR3aa: CASSLGTGVPNYGYTF
CDR3nt: TGTGCCAGCAGCTTAGGAACAGGTGTCCCAAACTATGGCTACACCTTC

abundance: NA
v_gene: TRBV13
j_gene: TRBJ2-1
d_gene: TRBD2
CDR3aa: CASSREVGGGASDEQFF
CDR3nt: TGTGCCAGCAGCCGCGAAGTGGGCGGGGGGGCCTCTGATGAGCAGTTCTTC

abundance: few
v_gene: TRBV11-2
j_gene: TRBJ1-3
d_gene: NA
CDR3aa: CASSSLGVWGNTIYF
CDR3nt: TGTGCCAGCAGCTCCCTCGGGGTGTGGGGAAACACCATATATTTT

abundance: NA
v_gene: TRBV4-1
j_gene: TRBJ2-1
d_gene: NA
CDR3aa: CASSQGLAPNEQFF
CDR3nt: TGCGCCAGCAGCCAAGGCCTGGCCCCCAATGAGCAGTTCTTC

abundance: NA
v_gene: TRBV2
j_gene: TRBJ2-1
d_gene: TRBD2
CDR3aa: CASSVRGRGGMEQFF
CDR3nt: TGTGCCAGCAGTGTTCGCGGGAGGGGGGGTATGGAGCAGTTCTTC

abundance: NA
v_gene: TRBV9
j_gene: TRBJ1-2
d_gene: NA
CDR3aa: CASSVGEYGYTF
CDR3nt: TGTGCCAGCAGCGTGGGAGAGTATGGCTACACCTTC

abundance: NA
v_gene: TRBV2
j_gene: TRBJ2-1
d_gene: TRBD1
CDR3aa: CGQGARNEQFF
CDR3nt: TGTGGACAGGGGGCTCGGAATGAGCAGTTCTTC

abundance: NA
v_gene: TRBV5-1
j_gene: TRBJ2-1
d_gene: NA
CDR3aa: CASRPEADYNEQFF
CDR3nt: TGCGCCAGCAGGCCCGAAGCGGACTACAATGAGCAGTTCTTC

abundance: NA
v_gene: TRBV25-1
j_gene: TRBJ2-1
d_gene: NA
CDR3aa: CASSATRNEQFF
CDR3nt: TGTGCCAGCAGTGCTACGAGAAATGAGCAGTTCTTC

abundance: NA
v_gene: TRBV29-1
j_gene: TRBJ1-2
d_gene: NA
CDR3aa: CSVEARANGYTF
CDR3nt: TGCAGCGTTGAGGCCAGGGCTAATGGCTACACCTTC

abundance: NA
v_gene: TRBV20-1
j_gene: TRBJ1-2
d_gene: NA
CDR3aa: CSARGAHGYTF
CDR3nt: TGCAGTGCTAGAGGGGCCCATGGCTACACCTTC

abundance: NA
v_gene: TRBV3-1/TRBV3-2
j_gene: TRBJ1-4
d_gene: NA
CDR3aa: CASSQGDGATNEKLFF
CDR3nt: TGTGCCAGCAGCCAAGGGGACGGTGCAACTAATGAAAAACTGTTTTTT

abundance: NA
v_gene: TRBV5-5
j_gene: TRBJ2-5
d_gene: NA
CDR3aa: CASSPPQGYQETQYF
CDR3nt: TGTGCCAGCAGCCCCCCCCAGGGGTACCAAGAGACCCAGTACTTC

abundance: NA
v_gene: TRBV3-1/TRBV3-2
j_gene: TRBJ2-2
d_gene: NA
CDR3aa: CASSQDFWDGNTGELFF
CDR3nt: TGTGCCAGCAGCCAAGATTTTTGGGACGGAAACACCGGGGAGCTGTTTTTT

abundance: NA
v_gene: TRBV11-2
j_gene: TRBJ2-3
d_gene: TRBD2
CDR3aa: CASRGLAGGPPSTDTQYF
CDR3nt: TGTGCCAGCAGGGGACTAGCGGGAGGGCCCCCTAGCACAGATACGCAGTATTTT

abundance: NA
v_gene: TRBV9
j_gene: TRBJ1-2
d_gene: NA
CDR3aa: CASSADINYGYTF
CDR3nt: TGTGCCAGCAGCGCGGACATTAACTATGGCTACACCTTC